The clone carrying this T cell receptor (beta chain) has more than one count but fewer than ten. Expressed TCRB transcripts got sequenced, as all isolated RNA was reverse transcribed. This table comes from immunoSEQ multiplex PCR, and its TCRdb copy is limited to in-frame clones, with some not included. The sample consists of tens of thousands of clones, around 32% of them appearing once. The length of the CDR3 is 13 residues. The germline V gene encodes CDR1 LNHDA and CDR2 SQIVND (reference sequence). V gave up 2 bases and J gave up 5 bases, with 9 bases separating them. This record belongs to a study of beta chain features in type 1 diabetes.

The chain combines TRBV19 with TRBJ2-5; D might be TRBD1 (6 bases). Sequenced sample: stem cell memory CD4+ T cells from blood. The TCR sequence derives from a woman younger than 30 in good health. DNA for the CDR3: TGTGCCAGTAGTATACAGGGGCCGGAGACCCAGTACTTC. Its protein is CASSIQGPETQYF.